The 28 T cell receptor beta chains below come from one sample, sequenced in a study of blood T cells in healthy people across ages. Primers used in a second PCR of roughly 6 to 12 cycles were a sample-barcoded 5' primer and a J-beta primer mix. TCRdb re-called the 5' RACE reads with MiXCR, one entry per CDR3 protein. The sample contains around 2 million distinct CDR3 sequences, about two fifths of which appear only once. Sequenced: blood. Receptors originate from a human donor in good health.

V and J are TRBV7-2 and TRBJ2-6; TRBD1 might be the D (5 bases). V dropped 5 bases and J dropped 2 bases, with 13 bases sitting between them. Germline V gives CDR1 SGHTA, CDR2 FQGNSA. The CDR3 extends over 16 amino acids. In nucleotides, the CDR3 is TGTGCCAGCAGCCCCGAGAACAGGCCTGGGGCCAACGTCCTGACTTTC. This codes for CASSPENRPGANVLTF.

This clonotype was detected only a few times. The chain links TRBV5-1 to TRBJ1-2, with 8 nucleotides matching TRBD1. After removal of 1 base from V and 7 bases from J, the junction contained 9 bases not matched to a gene. This CDR3 is built from 15 residues. Germline V lookup: CDR1 SGHRS, CDR2 YFSETQ. CDR3 in amino acids: CASSLSGGAISGYTF. In DNA form, the CDR3 reads TGCGCCAGCAGCTTGTCAGGGGGCGCGATCAGTGGCTACACCTTC. Together with reference TRBV5-1 and TRBJ1-2, the CDR3 gives the full variable domain: KAGVTQTPRYLIKTRGQQVTLSCSPISGHRSVSWYQQTPGQGLQFLFEYFSETQRNKGNFPGRFSGRQFSNSRSEMNVSTLELGDSALYLCASSLSGGAISGYTFGSGTRLTVV.

The chain carries TRBV5-6 and TRBJ2-5; D is uncertain. The germline V gene has CDR1 SGHDT and CDR2 YYEEEE. Trimming cost V 0 bases and J 2 bases, with 8 bases left between them. CDR3 length: 14 amino acids. Here the CDR3 reads CASSLVLDQETQYF. The CDR3 DNA reads TGTGCCAGCAGCTTGGTTCTTGATCAAGAGACCCAGTACTTC. Combining the CDR3 with reference TRBV5-6 and TRBJ2-5 gives the whole variable domain DAGVTQSPTHLIKTRGQQVTLRCSPKSGHDTVSWYQQALGQGPQFIFQYYEEEERQRGNFPDRFSGHQFPNYSSELNVNALLLGDSALYLCASSLVLDQETQYFGPGTRLLVL.

Details on this clonotype: One end of the junction fails to match germline, which may point to a read error. CDR3 region: CAGSVDISGGAQQFF. DNA for the CDR3: TGTGCCGGCAGCGTAGATATTAGCGGGGGCGCCCAGCAGTTCTTC. The chain carries TRBV9 and TRBJ2-1; 9 bases map to TRBD2. This CDR3 is 15 amino acids long. Germline V gene sequence: CDR1 SGDLS, CDR2 YYNGEE.

This sequence joins TRBV20-1 and TRBJ2-5; TRBD2 matches at 7 bases. The germline CDR1 and CDR2 sequences are DFQATT and SNEGSKA (reference sequence). This CDR3 region has 14 residues. The junction had 9 bases not matched to a gene; V was cut back by 7 bases and J by 1 base. CDR3 nucleotide sequence: TGCAGTGTGGGAGGGCCTTGGTGCCAAGAGACCCAGTACTTC. As protein: CSVGGPWCQETQYF.

This clonotype came up a few times. CDR3 loop: CASSLFGAGDSPLHF. As DNA, the CDR3 is TGCGCCAGCAGCTTGTTCGGGGCCGGGGATTCACCCCTCCACTTT. This chain uses TRBV5-1 with TRBJ1-6; D might be TRBD1 (5 bases). The ends were cut back, 1 base at V and 8 bases at J, with 13 bases in the middle. Per the germline V gene, CDR1 is SGHRS and CDR2 is YFSETQ. This CDR3 is 15 amino acids long.

The V call is TRBV7-9, the J call TRBJ2-1; D is possibly TRBD2 (6 bases). V was clipped by 1 base and J by 7 bases, with 11 bases between them. The CDR3 contains 14 residues. Germline-derived CDR1 and CDR2 are SEHNR and FQNEAQ (reference sequence). Here the CDR3 reads CASSLDKGRNEQFF. CDR3 sequence (DNA): TGTGCCAGCAGCTTAGATAAGGGGAGGAATGAGCAGTTCTTC.

This clonotype was counted a few times. Sequence at one end of the junction differs from germline and may be a read error. The rearrangement links TRBV5-1 to TRBJ2-5; 11 bases align to TRBD1. CDR1 SGHRS and CDR2 YFSETQ come from the germline V gene. CDR3 length: 14 residues. The CDR3 DNA reads TGTGCCAGCAGTTGGGACAGGGGGGGAGAGACCCAGTACTTC. Its protein product is CASSWDRGGETQYF.

DNA of the CDR3: TGTGCCAGCAAGCGGGGGGAATTGGATACGCAGTATTTT. As protein: CASKRGELDTQYF. This chain uses TRBV6-5 with TRBJ2-3; TRBD2 agrees at 9 bases. V shed 7 bases, J shed 6 bases, and the junction held 5 bases outside the gene matches. Germline V gives CDR1 MNHEY, CDR2 SVGAGI. This CDR3 spans 13 amino acids.

The CDR3 sequence is CASSVGQGIDEQYF. CDR3 nucleotides: TGTGCCAGCAGCGTAGGACAGGGGATAGACGAGCAGTACTTC. The chain couples TRBV9 to TRBJ2-7; TRBD1 matches 8 bases. V gave up 0 bases and J gave up 5 bases; unmatched junction bases: 4. The CDR3 contains 14 residues. In germline, CDR1 is SGDLS, CDR2 YYNGEE.

The genes are TRBV7-8 and TRBJ1-1, with 7 bases aligning to TRBD1. CDR1 and CDR2 (germline): SGHVS, FQNEAQ. The CDR3 is 16 amino acids. With 4 bases clipped from V and 1 base from J, the junction kept 9 bases outside the gene matches. CDR3 DNA: TGTGCCAGCAGCTACATTCAGGGGGTCAGGAACACTGAAGCTTTCTTT. Its protein is CASSYIQGVRNTEAFF.

This clonotype came up a few times. The CDR3 loop reads CASSLLAGVSSYEQYF. As DNA, the CDR3 is TGTGCCAGCAGCTTACTGGCAGGCGTAAGCTCCTACGAGCAGTACTTC. The rearrangement joins TRBV7-6 to TRBJ2-7; D unresolved. Trimming took off 2 bases at V and 0 bases at J, with 14 bases between the two ends. This CDR3 spans 16 amino acids. CDR1 SGHVS and CDR2 FNYEAQ come from the germline V gene.

This clonotype occurred a few times. The rearrangement links TRBV5-1 to TRBJ2-5; D uncertain. The length of the CDR3 is 13 residues. CDR1 is SGHRS, CDR2 YFSETQ, per germline. Trimming removed 0 bases from V and 5 bases from J, with 8 bases in between. For the CDR3, the DNA is TGCGCCAGCAGCTTGGATATCAGGGAGACCCAGTACTTC. This sequence encodes CASSLDIRETQYF.

This clonotype was detected many times. V gene TRBV7-3 combines with J gene TRBJ2-7; TRBD1 agrees at 7 bases. CDR3 length: 15 residues. Germline loops: CDR1 SGHTA, CDR2 FQGTGA. V lost 2 bases, J lost 1 base, and 5 bases stayed unmatched. This CDR3 is CASSLQGTVSYEQYF. DNA of the CDR3: TGTGCCAGCAGCTTACAGGGGACAGTGTCCTACGAGCAGTACTTC.

CDR3: CASSSQKGEQFF. The CDR3 DNA is TGTGCCAGCAGCTCCCAGAAGGGTGAGCAGTTCTTC. V gene TRBV7-3 combines with J gene TRBJ2-1; D unresolved. CDR3 length: 12 residues. CDR1 and CDR2 (germline): SGHTA, FQGTGA. The V and J ends lost 4 bases and 9 bases respectively, with 10 bases between them.

The J gene is TRBJ1-1, the V gene TRBV29-1; no clear D. Germline V gene lookup returns CDR1 SQVTM and CDR2 ANQGSEA. The germline V and J ends were trimmed by 4 bases and 1 base, with 13 bases remaining between them. CDR3 length: 14 residues. The chain's CDR3 is CSVVDQWANTEAFF. CDR3 DNA sequence: TGCAGCGTTGTAGATCAGTGGGCGAACACTGAAGCTTTCTTT.

The V call is TRBV4-1, the J call TRBJ1-2; D gene unclear. From germline, CDR1 is MGHRA and CDR2 YSYEKL. Trimming cost V 1 base and J 8 bases, with 17 bases left between them. The CDR3 sequence is 15 residues long. The CDR3 region has the DNA TGCGCCAGCAGCCAAGGGCGGCCGTCAGGAGGGGGCTACACCTTC. Amino acids: CASSQGRPSGGGYTF.

In its sample, this clonotype was seen a few times. The V gene is TRBV4-1, the J gene TRBJ2-5; perhaps TRBD1 as D (7 bases). This CDR3 region has 16 residues. Germline CDR1 MGHRA, CDR2 YSYEKL. V lost 1 base, J lost 2 bases, and 14 bases lay in between. This CDR3 reads CASSQVGPGGQETQYF. The CDR3 region has the DNA TGCGCCAGCAGCCAAGTGGGACCAGGGGGGCAAGAGACCCAGTACTTC.

The chain combines TRBV9 with TRBJ2-7; TRBD2 agrees at 10 bases. The CDR3 has 16 amino acids. From germline, CDR1 is SGDLS and CDR2 YYNGEE. V was pared by 0 bases and J by 3 bases, with 6 bases of the junction left unmatched. The CDR3 bases are TGTGCCAGCAGCGTAGAGGCTAGCGGGAGTCTCTACGAGCAGTACTTC. Its translation: CASSVEASGSLYEQYF.

The rearrangement links TRBV7-2 to TRBJ1-1, with TRBD1 identical over 7 bases. Trimming at V came to 1 base and at J to 0 bases, leaving 5 bases not matched to a gene. Germline V gene data show CDR1 as SGHTA and CDR2 as FQGNSA. This CDR3 region has 16 residues. The CDR3 coding sequence is TGTGCCAGCAGCTTAGGGACACAGGGGCTGAACACTGAAGCTTTCTTT. It translates to CASSLGTQGLNTEAFF.

This chain uses TRBV3-1 with TRBJ1-2; 12 bases are a match to TRBD1. After removal of 4 bases from V and 5 bases from J, the junction contained 14 bases not matched to a gene. The length of the CDR3 is 18 residues. CDR1 and CDR2 from the germline V gene are LGHDT and YNNKEL (reference sequence). The CDR3 region has the DNA TGTGCCAGCAGCCTTAAGCGGGACAGGGGGCTATCGAGATATGGCTACACCTTC. Its translation: CASSLKRDRGLSRYGYTF.

This clonotype was counted only a few times. The rearrangement uses TRBV15 and TRBJ2-1; no firm D call. There are 14 residues in the CDR3. Germline assignment: CDR1 LNHNV and CDR2 YYDKDF (reference sequence). Trimming removed 0 bases at V and 4 bases at J, with 7 bases between. The CDR3, as DNA: TGTGCCACCAGCAGAGACGGTCCATACAATGAGCAGTTCTTC. This gives the protein CATSRDGPYNEQFF.

V usage is TRBV4-1 and J usage is TRBJ1-5; possible D gene TRBD1, 6 bases. CDR3 size: 16 residues. V lost 5 bases to trimming and J lost 2 bases, with 16 bases between them. CDR1 is MGHRA and CDR2 is YSYEKL in the germline V gene. CDR3 sequence: CASSEGGRKGNQPQHF. DNA of the CDR3: TGCGCCAGCAGCGAGGGGGGGCGCAAGGGCAATCAGCCCCAGCATTTT.

Points on this clonotype: A read error may be the cause here, since a much bigger clone is one base away. The V and J genes are TRBV6-2 or TRBV6-3 and TRBJ2-4; perhaps TRBD1 as D (6 bases). The J call may be incorrect, as the DNA end agrees better with TRBJ2-7. Germline V gene lookup returns CDR1 MNHEY and CDR2 SVGEGT. The CDR3 is made up of 13 amino acids. The CDR3 loop is CARRPGTYYEQYF. DNA for the CDR3: TGTGCCCGCAGACCCGGGACATACTACGAGCAGTACTTC.

The chain couples TRBV20-1 to TRBJ2-3, with TRBD1 identical over 7 bases. The CDR3 consists of 14 residues. The trim removed 6 bases at V and 1 base at J, leaving 7 bases unmatched. CDR1 is DFQATT and CDR2 is SNEGSKA in the germline V gene (reference sequence). CDR3 residues: CSAPRQGGTDTQYF. CDR3 in DNA: TGCAGTGCACCACGACAGGGCGGCACAGATACGCAGTATTTT.

The V call is TRBV28, the J call TRBJ2-4; a possible D gene is TRBD2 (6 bases). Trimming removed 4 bases at V and 13 bases at J, with 29 bases between. CDR3 length: 17 amino acids. CDR1 MDHEN and CDR2 SYDVKM come from the germline V gene. The CDR3 nucleotides are TGTGCCAGCAGTTCCTCATCCGGGGGAGCAACCTACAATGAGCAGTACTTC. Amino acid sequence: CASSSSSGGATYNEQYF.

The V call is TRBV7-2, the J call TRBJ2-5, with 9 bases identical to TRBD1. This CDR3 comprises 17 residues. The germline gives CDR1 SGHTA, CDR2 FQGNSA. V lost 1 base, J lost 11 bases, and 17 bases stayed unmatched. DNA for the CDR3: TGTGCCAGCAGCTTAGTTCTGGGACAGGGCCCCTACAATGAGCAGTACTTC. This codes for CASSLVLGQGPYNEQYF.

The gene calls are TRBV4-2 and TRBJ2-7; D gene unclear. Near its end, the DNA agrees better with TRBJ2-5, so the J call may be wrong. CDR1 and CDR2 from the germline V gene are LGHNA and YNFKEQ. The CDR3 is made up of 17 amino acids. CDR3 DNA: TGTGCCAGCAGCCGGTACGGTGATGCCCGATTGCAAGAGACCCAGTACTTC. Translating it yields CASSRYGDARLQETQYF.